This T cell receptor beta chain originates from a study of Ad26.COV2.S vaccination and SARS-CoV-2 variants. Germline lookup yields CDR1 SQVTM and CDR2 ANQGSEA. The V end lost 5 bases, the J end lost 0 bases, and 10 bases lay between the germline ends. The CDR3 spans 13 residues. Sequenced by immunoSEQ multiplex PCR; TCRdb stores in-frame clones only, minus some. The data contain 400,000 or so clones, 75% to 90% of them singletons. Described treatment: 15 to 20 received Ad26.COV2.S at low or high dose, single or two shots; 5 received placebo; per-sample allocation not given. Day 63 after the first injection of vaccine or placebo was the sampling time. Study-level points and caveats: Vaccine and placebo recipients had comparable breadth of non-spike TCRs.

In this sample, this clone turned up once. The antigen remains unidentified. This chain uses TRBV29-1 with TRBJ1-2; possible D gene TRBD1, 6 bases. Sequenced here: peripheral blood, sampled in a trial of Ad26.COV2.S vaccine versus placebo. The TCR originated in a person between 18 and 60 years old who received the Ad26.COV2.S COVID-19 vaccine or a placebo. The CDR3 protein is CSVSDRANYGYTF. Written as DNA, the CDR3 is TGCAGCGTTTCGGACAGAGCTAACTATGGCTACACCTTC.